Listed below are T cell receptor beta chains from one sample, sequenced in a study of T-cell memory formation after mild COVID-19. TCRdb recomputed calls from the 5' RACE reads with MiXCR, one row per CDR3 protein. The repertoire consists of fewer than 150,000 distinct CDR3 sequences, with 22% occurring once and the leading ten covering roughly 37%. Sequencing was performed on PBMCs or a T cell subset sorted from them (not recorded which). The receptors stem from a man aged 18 to 30 who had mild COVID-19 (a few samples of this study predate the infection). Cell type and time point are not known. The CDR3 runs from the conserved cysteine through the conserved F or W. Fields, in order: V gene, J gene, clone size, D gene, CDR3 DNA, CDR3 protein. The D gene is left open where the match is weak. Rows give clone size only sometimes, using once, few, many, or a class for an expanded clone.

TRBV7-6	TRBJ2-2	few	TRBD2	TGTGCCAGCAGCCCCGGATCGTCTGGCGGGGGGCCGAACACCGGGGAGCTGTTTTTT	CASSPGSSGGGPNTGELFF
TRBV24-1	TRBJ2-3	-	-	TGTGCCACCAGTGACCCTACGTCTAGCACAGATACGCAGTATTTT	CATSDPTSSTDTQYF
TRBV4-2	TRBJ2-5	few	-	TGTGCCAGCAGCCAAGAGGGCATCCAAGAGACCCAGTACTTC	CASSQEGIQETQYF
TRBV6-5	TRBJ2-5	few	TRBD2	TGTGCCAGCAGTCGTAGCGGGGGGAACCAAGAGACCCAGTACTTC	CASSRSGGNQETQYF
TRBV12-3/TRBV12-4	TRBJ1-4	-	-	TGTGCCAGCAGGTCAACCGAAAAACTGTTTTTT	CASRSTEKLFF
TRBV27	TRBJ1-2	few	-	TGTGCCAGCAGTTTATCTTACAGGGCTAACTATGGCTACACCTTC	CASSLSYRANYGYTF
TRBV28	TRBJ2-3	few	TRBD1	TGTGCCAGCAGTTTAGGGGTCGGGACAGGCACAGATACGCAGTATTTT	CASSLGVGTGTDTQYF
TRBV7-9	TRBJ1-2	-	-	TGTGCCAGCAGCTCACAGGGTTTAGCTGGCATACGGTACGGCTACACCTTC	CASSSQGLAGIRYGYTF
TRBV27	TRBJ1-1	few	-	TGTGCCAGCAGCGGACGGGAGAACACTGAAGCTTTCTTT	CASSGRENTEAFF
TRBV6-6	TRBJ2-5	-	TRBD1	TGTGCCAGCAGTGGTGAAGGACAGGGGGCCGGGGAGACCCAGTACTTC	CASSGEGQGAGETQYF
TRBV7-2	TRBJ2-5	-	-	TGTGCCAGCAGCTTAAACCCCCCCGGGGCCCAAGAGACCCAGTACTTC	CASSLNPPGAQETQYF
TRBV5-1	TRBJ2-3	-	TRBD2	TGCGCCAGCAGCTCCCGGCGGGGGGGCCAAGAGACCCAGTACTTT	CASSSRRGGQETQYF
TRBV7-6	TRBJ2-3	-	TRBD1	TGTGCCAGCAGCCCTGACAGGGAGCGACCAGATACGCAGTATTTT	CASSPDRERPDTQYF
TRBV24-1	TRBJ2-1	few	TRBD2	TGTGCCACCAGTGATGGGGGGGCCTACAATGAGCAGTTCTTC	CATSDGGAYNEQFF
TRBV7-3	TRBJ2-1	-	TRBD2	TGTGCCAGCACCTTTAGCGGGGGTTCCTACAATGAGCAGTTCTTC	CASTFSGGSYNEQFF
TRBV29-1	TRBJ2-1	few	TRBD1	TGCAGCGTTACCGGGACAGGGTACTACAATGAGCAGTTCTTC	CSVTGTGYYNEQFF
TRBV6-2/TRBV6-3	TRBJ1-5	-	TRBD1	TGTGCCAGCAGTTACGACAGGGTGACCGGTCAGCCCCAGCATTTT	CASSYDRVTGQPQHF
TRBV9	TRBJ1-2	once	-	TGTGCCAGCAGCGCCCGGACGGGCGCAGGCGGCTACACCTTC	CASSARTGAGGYTF
TRBV4-3	TRBJ2-3	many	TRBD1	TGCGCCAGCAGCCATAGACAGGGGCAGGCAGATACGCAGTATTTT	CASSHRQGQADTQYF
TRBV12-3/TRBV12-4	TRBJ2-2	-	TRBD2	TGTGCCAGCGACGGAGGACTAGCGGGGGCCTTCACCGGGGAGCTGTTTTTT	CASDGGLAGAFTGELFF
TRBV11-2	TRBJ1-1	-	-	TGTGCCAGCAGCCACAGGGAGCACACTGAAGCTTTCTTT	CASSHREHTEAFF
TRBV4-2	TRBJ2-3	-	TRBD1	TGTGCCAGCAGCCTTACCGGGACAGGGTTTAGCACAGATACGCAGTATTTT	CASSLTGTGFSTDTQYF
TRBV6-5	TRBJ1-1	-	-	TGTGCCAGTGACCAAAACACTGAAGCTTTCTTT	CASDQNTEAFF
TRBV5-5	TRBJ2-5	few	-	TGTGCCAGCAGCTTGGGCTGGGGACAAGAGACCCAGTACTTC	CASSLGWGQETQYF
TRBV5-6	TRBJ1-6	-	TRBD1	TGTGCCAGCAGCTTGCCGGGACAGGGAGGATATTCACCCCTCCACTTT	CASSLPGQGGYSPLHF
TRBV6-2/TRBV6-3	TRBJ1-4	-	-	TGTGCCAGCAGTTACTCCTCCTCGATGCACCGGGGGACTAATGAAAAACTGTTTTTT	CASSYSSSMHRGTNEKLFF
TRBV12-3/TRBV12-4	TRBJ2-5	few	TRBD2	TGTGCCAGCAGTTCTACGGGACTATCGGAGACCCAGTACTTC	CASSSTGLSETQYF
TRBV7-9	TRBJ1-1	few	-	TGTGCCAGCAGCTCCAGTTCTAACCCTGAAGCTTTCTTT	CASSSSSNPEAFF
TRBV7-9	TRBJ1-2	few	-	TGTGCCAGCAGCTACCCCGGACGGAACTATGGCTACACCTTC	CASSYPGRNYGYTF
TRBV5-6	TRBJ1-1	-	TRBD1	TGTGCCAGCAGCGCATGGACAGGGGTAGCTTTCTTT	CASSAWTGVAFF
TRBV5-6	TRBJ2-7	-	-	TGTGCCAGCAGCACGGGGCCCTCCTACGAGCAGTACTTC	CASSTGPSYEQYF
TRBV7-2	TRBJ2-2	-	-	TGTGCCAGCAGCTTTTCACCGATTTTTGGGGAGCTGTTTTTT	CASSFSPIFGELFF
TRBV20-1	TRBJ2-7	few	TRBD2	TGCAGTACCGATGCGGGGGAAGCCCCCTACGAGCAGTACTTC	CSTDAGEAPYEQYF
TRBV11-2	TRBJ1-1	-	TRBD1	TGTGCCAGCAGCTCTACAGGGGGCGCAGGGAACACTGAAGCTTTCTTT	CASSSTGGAGNTEAFF
TRBV7-2	TRBJ2-2	few	-	TGTGCCAGCAAACGAGGGGCGACCGGGGAGCTGTTTTTT	CASKRGATGELFF
TRBV28	TRBJ2-1	few	TRBD2	TGTGCCAGCAGATATAGCGGGGGGGCGTTGGATGAGCAGTTCTTC	CASRYSGGALDEQFF
TRBV4-3	TRBJ2-1	few	-	TGCGCCAGCAGCCAAGAGTCGGGGGTCAATGAGCAGTTCTTC	CASSQESGVNEQFF
TRBV6-6	TRBJ2-3	few	TRBD1	TGTGCCAGCAGCCTTACAGGGGGCGCGAATGGGCAGTATTTT	CASSLTGGANGQYF
TRBV29-1	TRBJ2-3	few	-	TGCAGCGTTGAAGAGTTGGGGGAAAGGAATACGCAGTATTTT	CSVEELGERNTQYF
TRBV7-9	TRBJ2-1	few	TRBD2	TGTGCCAGCAGCTTAGCCTCTAGCGGGGAGCAGTTCTTC	CASSLASSGEQFF
TRBV6-1	TRBJ2-3	-	TRBD2	TGTGCCAGCAGTAACCCCGGCCAGCGGGGGATTGATACGCAGTATTTT	CASSNPGQRGIDTQYF
TRBV29-1	TRBJ2-1	-	TRBD1	TGCAGCGTTGACGGCGGTGACAGGGGGCGCGTCGATGAGCAGTTCTTC	CSVDGGDRGRVDEQFF
TRBV7-8	TRBJ2-5	-	-	TGTGCCAGCATCCCAGAAGGCAGGGAGAAGACCCAGTACTTC	CASIPEGREKTQYF
TRBV9	TRBJ1-1	-	-	TGTGCCAGCAGCGTAGCGGGGAATACTGAAGCTTTCTTT	CASSVAGNTEAFF
TRBV4-1	TRBJ2-1	few	TRBD2	TGCGCCAGCAGCCAAGTGGGCCTAGCGGGGGGGCGTGAGCAGTTCTTC	CASSQVGLAGGREQFF
TRBV12-3/TRBV12-4	TRBJ2-3	few	-	TGTGCCAGCAGTTTAGCGTTTTTT	CASSLAFF
TRBV6-2/TRBV6-3	TRBJ2-7	-	-	TGTGCCAGCAGTTACTCGTCTAGGACAGACTCCTACGAGCAGTACTTC	CASSYSSRTDSYEQYF
TRBV4-3	TRBJ1-6	-	TRBD1	TGCGCCAGCAGCCAAGATGGCACAGGGGGGTTTCAACCCCTCCACTTT	CASSQDGTGGFQPLHF